This T cell receptor (beta chain) was captured by sequencing in a study of CD8+ T cells in alopecia areata. RNA was isolated and reverse transcribed to cDNA, the sequencing template. The protocol was immunoSEQ multiplex PCR, while the TCRdb copy is restricted to in-frame clones and leaves out a portion. Among about 190,000 clones, approximately 60% were seen once, and the ten largest hold approximately 0.7%. Treatment meaning: oral pan-JAK inhibitor, 5-10 mg twice daily. This TCR was sampled from a human donor with alopecia areata. The sample consisted of CD4+ T cells sorted from blood, taken at week 4, from a patient treated with tofacitinib.

CDR3 loop: CASSLGQGITNEKLFF. For the CDR3, the DNA is TGTGCCAGCAGCCTCGGACAGGGGATCACTAATGAAAAACTGTTTTTT. This sequence joins TRBV9 and TRBJ1-4, with 9 positions matching TRBD1. The CDR3 sequence is 16 residues long. Germline V gives CDR1 SGDLS, CDR2 YYNGEE. The V segment lost 4 bases and the J segment 2 bases; nucleotides outside the gene matches: 6.